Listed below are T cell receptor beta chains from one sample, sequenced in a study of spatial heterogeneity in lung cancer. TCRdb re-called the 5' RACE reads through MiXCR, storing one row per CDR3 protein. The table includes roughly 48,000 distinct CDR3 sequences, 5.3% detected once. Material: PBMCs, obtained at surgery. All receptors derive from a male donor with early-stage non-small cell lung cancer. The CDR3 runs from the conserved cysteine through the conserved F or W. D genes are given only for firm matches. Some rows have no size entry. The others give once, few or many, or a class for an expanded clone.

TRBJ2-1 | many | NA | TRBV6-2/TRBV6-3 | TGTGCCAGCACGGGGTCTTCCTACAATGAGCAGTTCTTC | CASTGSSYNEQFF
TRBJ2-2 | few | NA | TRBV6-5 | TGTGCCAGCATAACGAGAACGAACACCGGGGAGCTGTTTTTT | CASITRTNTGELFF
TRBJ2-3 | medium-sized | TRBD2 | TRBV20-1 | TGCAGTGCACAAGCTCTAGCGGGAGAAGCAACAGATACGCAGTATTTT | CSAQALAGEATDTQYF
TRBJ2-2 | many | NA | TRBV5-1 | TGCGCCAGCAGCGCCGAATCGAACACCGGGGAGCTGTTTTTT | CASSAESNTGELFF
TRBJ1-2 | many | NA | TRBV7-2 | TGTGCCAGCAGCTTACCCCAGACCTATGGCTACACCTTC | CASSLPQTYGYTF
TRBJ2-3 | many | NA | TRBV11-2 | TGTGCCAGCAGCCCGCGGTCCTGGGATACGCAGTATTTT | CASSPRSWDTQYF
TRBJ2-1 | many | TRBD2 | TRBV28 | TGTGCCAGCAGTTCCCACGCTAGCGGGAACTACAATGAGCAGTTCTTC | CASSSHASGNYNEQFF
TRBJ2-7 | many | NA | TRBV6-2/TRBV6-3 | TGTGCCAGCGAAGGTGGGGTTGTGCAGTACTTC | CASEGGVVQYF
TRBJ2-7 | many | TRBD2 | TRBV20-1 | TGCAGTGCCCCAGCGGCGGCGGGAGCTGACGAGCAGTACTTC | CSAPAAAGADEQYF
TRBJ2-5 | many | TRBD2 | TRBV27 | TGTGCCAGCAGTTCCCCTAGCGGGGGCCAAGAGACCCAGTACTTC | CASSSPSGGQETQYF
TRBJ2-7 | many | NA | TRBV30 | TGTGCCTGGAGTAAAGACAGGTTGGGTAACGAGCAGTACTTC | CAWSKDRLGNEQYF
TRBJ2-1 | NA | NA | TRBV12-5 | TGTGCTAGTGGTTCTCTGGTGGAGCAGTTCTTC | CASGSLVEQFF
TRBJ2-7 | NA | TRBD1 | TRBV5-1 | TGCGCCAGCAGCGCAACAGGGGGCCGCGAGCAGTACTTC | CASSATGGREQYF
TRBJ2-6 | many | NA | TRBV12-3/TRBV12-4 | TGTGCCAGCAGTTTAAAGGGACGCACCCTGAGTTTC | CASSLKGRTLSF
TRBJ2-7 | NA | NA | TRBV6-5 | TGTGCCAGCTGTTACTCCCCGCAGGGAGGCTACGAGCAGTACTTC | CASCYSPQGGYEQYF
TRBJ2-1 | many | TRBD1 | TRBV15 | TGTGCCACCAGCTTCGACAGGGGCTACAATGAGCAGTTCTTC | CATSFDRGYNEQFF
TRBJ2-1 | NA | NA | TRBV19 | TGTGCCAGTAGTCCGTACCGGGACTCCATCAATGAGCAGTTCTTC | CASSPYRDSINEQFF
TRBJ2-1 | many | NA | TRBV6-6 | TGTGCCAGCAGGGGTATCTACAATGAGCAGTTCTTC | CASRGIYNEQFF
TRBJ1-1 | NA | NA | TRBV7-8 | TGTGCCAGCAGCCCCCGGAGGCAGGCTACAATGAACACTGAAGCTTTCTTT | CASSPRRQATMNTEAFF
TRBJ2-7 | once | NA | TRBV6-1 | TGTGCCAGCGGAGTAGCGAGACCCTACGAGCAGTACTTC | CASGVARPYEQYF
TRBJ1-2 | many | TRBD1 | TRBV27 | TGTGCCAGCTGGACAGGGTCTAACTATGGCTACACCTTC | CASWTGSNYGYTF
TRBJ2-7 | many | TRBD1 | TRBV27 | TGTGCCAGCAGCCGTCTCGGACAGGCGTCCTACGCCGAGCAGTACTTC | CASSRLGQASYAEQYF
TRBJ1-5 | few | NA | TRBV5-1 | TGCGCCAGCAGCTTTGATGGTAGCAATCAGCCCCAGCATTTT | CASSFDGSNQPQHF
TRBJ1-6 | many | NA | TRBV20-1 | TGCAGTGCCTCGGGACAAGATAATTCACCCCTCCACTTT | CSASGQDNSPLHF
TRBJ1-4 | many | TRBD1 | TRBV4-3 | TGCGCCAGCAGCTCGGACAGGGGGGATGAAAAACTGTTTTTT | CASSSDRGDEKLFF
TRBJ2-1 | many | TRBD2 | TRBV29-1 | TGCAGCGCTCCGTTAGCGGGAGGAGGGTACAATGAGCAGTTCTTC | CSAPLAGGGYNEQFF
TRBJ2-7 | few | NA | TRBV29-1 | TGCAGTTTCTCTTCATCGGGCCCCTACGAGCAGTACTTC | CSFSSSGPYEQYF
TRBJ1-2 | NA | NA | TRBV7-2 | TGTGCCAGCAGCTTAGGGACCGACAGCTATGGCTACACCTTC | CASSLGTDSYGYTF
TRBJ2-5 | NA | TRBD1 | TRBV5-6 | TGTGCCAGCAGCCGCCTTGGACAGGGTACTCGAGAGACCCAGTACTTC | CASSRLGQGTRETQYF
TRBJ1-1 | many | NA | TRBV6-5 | TGTGCCAGCAGTTACTCTTCCGGGCTTGAAGCTTTCTTT | CASSYSSGLEAFF
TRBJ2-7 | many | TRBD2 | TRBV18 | TGTGCCAGCTCACCTAGCGGGCGGACCTCCTACGAGCAGTACTTC | CASSPSGRTSYEQYF
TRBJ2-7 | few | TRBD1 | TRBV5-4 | TGTGTCAGCAGCAAGGGACAGGTTCACTACGAGCAGTACTTC | CVSSKGQVHYEQYF
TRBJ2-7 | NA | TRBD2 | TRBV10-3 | TGTGCCATCAGTGATCGGCAGGGAGGGCTCTACGAGCAGTACTTC | CAISDRQGGLYEQYF
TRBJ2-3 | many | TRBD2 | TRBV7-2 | TGTGCCAGCAGCTTAGCTGCTAGCGGGGCTAGCACAGATACGCAGTATTTT | CASSLAASGASTDTQYF
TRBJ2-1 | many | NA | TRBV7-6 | TGTGCCAGCAGCTTATCGCCGGGTCACAATGAGCAGTTCTTC | CASSLSPGHNEQFF
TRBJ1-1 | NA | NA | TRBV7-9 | TGTGCCAGCAGCTTAACAGGGAGAGGAGCTTTCTTT | CASSLTGRGAFF
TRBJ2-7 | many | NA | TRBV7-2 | TGTGCCAGCAGCCCAAGCGTAGCGGCCTCCTACGAGCAGTACTTC | CASSPSVAASYEQYF
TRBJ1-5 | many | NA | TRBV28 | TGTGCCAGCAGTTTGCGGTATAGCAATCAGCCCCAGCATTTT | CASSLRYSNQPQHF
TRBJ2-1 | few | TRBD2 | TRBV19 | TGTGCCAGTAGTGCGGGACTAGTGAACAATGAGCAGTTCTTC | CASSAGLVNNEQFF
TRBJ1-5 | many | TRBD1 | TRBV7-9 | TGTGCCAGCAGCTTATACTTAGGGACAGGGGATCGCAATCAGCCCCAGCATTTT | CASSLYLGTGDRNQPQHF
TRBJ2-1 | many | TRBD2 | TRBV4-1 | TGCGCCAGCCAGAGCCTGGGACTAGCCGGATCCAGCTCCTACAATGAGCAGTTCTTC | CASQSLGLAGSSSYNEQFF
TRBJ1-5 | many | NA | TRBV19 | TGTGCCAGCGCCCCCACTGGGGGAGGTAATCAGCCCCAGCATTTT | CASAPTGGGNQPQHF
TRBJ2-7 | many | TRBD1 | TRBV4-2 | TGTGCCAGCAGCCATGTGACCGGGACAGGGGGGACCTACGAGCAGTACTTC | CASSHVTGTGGTYEQYF